The source of this T cell receptor beta chain is a study of T cell changes during pregnancy in multiple sclerosis. Measured with immunoSEQ multiplex PCR; TCRdb has only the in-frame clones, and not every one. Found here are 80,000 to 100,000 clones, around 93% of them singletons; the top ten hold less than 1%. The junction had 2 bases not matched to a gene; V was cut back by 4 bases and J by 10 bases. CDR1 is KGHSH, CDR2 LQKENI, per germline. CDR3 length: 12 amino acids. This clone is a singleton in its sample. The chain recombines TRBV18 with TRBJ1-4; 8 bases map to TRBD1. The material sequenced was peripheral blood, taken after pregnancy. This receptor was taken from a female donor with multiple sclerosis, enrolled in a pregnancy study. The CDR3 here is CASSLTGGKLFF. The CDR3 DNA reads as TGTGCCAGCTCACTCACAGGGGGAAAACTGTTTTTT.